These 22 T cell receptor beta chains originate from one sample sequenced in a study of T cell repertoires in cytomegalovirus infection. One entry per CDR3 protein results from TCRdb running MiXCR on the reads. The sample gives 80,000 to 130,000 distinct CDR3 sequences, about a quarter of which show up once; more than 35% is in the top ten. The source material was CD8+ T cells from PBMCs. Receptors were obtained from a human donor in good health (CMV status not recorded). Some clones in this sample may be carry-over from other donors' samples.

In this sample, this clonotype turned up a few times. V usage is TRBV12-3 or TRBV12-4 and J usage is TRBJ1-2; D might be TRBD1 (6 bases). Between the trimmed V and J ends, which lost 6 bases and 4 bases, there was a span of 9 bases. The CDR3 is 12 residues long. The CDR3, as DNA: TGTGCCAGCAGGGACAGAGTCTATGGCTACACCTTC. This codes for CASRDRVYGYTF.

The V call is TRBV12-3 or TRBV12-4, the J call TRBJ2-1; D unclear. Trimming cost V 7 bases and J 3 bases, with 7 bases left between them. This CDR3 region has 12 residues. This chain's CDR3 is CASMGSYNEQFF. In DNA, the CDR3 is TGTGCCAGCATGGGCAGCTACAATGAGCAGTTCTTC.

In its sample, this clonotype was seen many times. The genes are TRBV7-3 and TRBJ2-3; 8 nucleotides match TRBD1. Germline CDR1 reads SGHTA; CDR2 reads FQGTGA. V shed 4 bases, J shed 6 bases, and the junction held 9 bases outside the gene matches. The CDR3 length is 15 residues. CDR3 DNA: TGTGCCAGCAGCTACTCGACAGGGGTTGTGGATACGCAGTATTTT. This codes for CASSYSTGVVDTQYF.

The rearrangement joins TRBV20-1 to TRBJ1-1; D is uncertain. The CDR3 is 10 amino acids. Germline V lookup: CDR1 DFQATT, CDR2 SNEGSKA (reference sequence). The CDR3 DNA reads TGCAGCGCCATGAACACTGAAGCTTTCTTT. Translated, it gives CSAMNTEAFF.

This clonotype was counted ten times or more. This chain links TRBV7-2 with TRBJ2-7, with D perhaps matching TRBD2 (6 bases). V was trimmed by 3 bases and J by 2 bases, leaving 8 bases between them. Germline assignment: CDR1 SGHTA and CDR2 FQGNSA. CDR3 length: 13 amino acids. CDR3 sequence reads: CASSFTSTYEQYF. The CDR3 DNA reads as TGTGCCAGCAGCTTTACTAGCACCTACGAGCAGTACTTC.

This clonotype has ten or more counts. V gene TRBV7-6 combines with J gene TRBJ2-7; no firm D call. The length of the CDR3 is 16 residues. V lost 1 base, J lost 0 bases, and 13 bases lay in between. Germline values: CDR1 SGHVS, CDR2 FNYEAQ. The CDR3 loop is CASSLGSDSYSYEQYF. The CDR3 DNA reads as TGTGCCAGCAGCTTAGGGTCTGACTCGTACTCCTACGAGCAGTACTTC.

This clonotype was seen a handful of times. The chain is built from TRBV5-6 and TRBJ2-1, with a weak D call TRBD2 (6 bases). V was cut by 4 bases and J by 0 bases, with 17 bases left in between. This CDR3 contains 17 residues. Germline V gene sequence: CDR1 SGHDT, CDR2 YYEEEE. The DNA of the CDR3 is TGTGCCAGCAGCGGTGAGGCGGGGAGTAGCTCCTACAATGAGCAGTTCTTC. Protein product: CASSGEAGSSSYNEQFF.

This clonotype showed up many times. The chain recombines TRBV7-8 with TRBJ1-2; 7 nucleotides agree with TRBD1. The CDR3 covers 14 residues. Germline loops: CDR1 SGHVS, CDR2 FQNEAQ. With V trimmed by 0 bases and J by 4 bases, 2 bases remained unmatched. CDR3 nucleotide sequence: TGTGCCAGCAGCTTAGCAGGGACAGCCTATGGCTACACCTTC. Protein product: CASSLAGTAYGYTF.

DNA for the CDR3: TGTGCCAGCAGCCCCTCAGGGGGAGGTGAAGCTTTCTTT. Its protein is CASSPSGGGEAFF. The rearrangement links TRBV7-3 to TRBJ1-1; 7 bases line up with TRBD1. J gave up 7 bases and V 5 bases, and 7 bases lay outside the gene matches. The length of the CDR3 is 13 residues. CDR1 and CDR2 (germline): SGHTA, FQGTGA.

At least ten counts were recorded for this clonotype. The chain joins TRBV28 to TRBJ2-3; 8 bases match TRBD1. The CDR3 covers 13 residues. Trimming at V came to 8 bases and at J to 1 base, leaving 2 bases not matched to a gene. The germline gives CDR1 MDHEN, CDR2 SYDVKM. CDR3 nucleotides: TGTGCCAGCGACAGGGGAGGCACAGATACGCAGTATTTT. It specifies CASDRGGTDTQYF.

In this sample, this clonotype turned up a few times. This chain joins TRBV5-4 and TRBJ1-1; 9 nucleotides align to TRBD1. J lost 2 bases, V lost 3 bases, and 5 bases had no gene match. Germline loops: CDR1 SGHNT, CDR2 YYREEE (reference sequence). The length of the CDR3 is 15 residues. The CDR3 DNA follows: TGTGCCAGCAGCTCGGGGGGACAGGGTAACACTGAAGCTTTCTTT. It is translated as CASSSGGQGNTEAFF.

This clonotype was seen once. The chain uses TRBV7-9 and TRBJ2-7, with D perhaps given as TRBD1 or TRBD2 (5 bases each). V was trimmed by 7 bases and J by 3 bases, leaving 19 bases between them. The CDR3 totals 15 residues. The germline gives CDR1 SEHNR, CDR2 FQNEAQ (reference sequence). The CDR3, as DNA: TGTGCCAGCACTACGACGGGGATTGGGGGCTACGAGCAGTACTTC. Protein product: CASTTTGIGGYEQYF.

The rearrangement links TRBV20-1 to TRBJ2-2; D gene uncertain. This CDR3 has 13 residues. The germline CDR1 and CDR2 sequences are DFQATT and SNEGSKA (reference sequence). Trimming left V 5 bases short and J 0 bases short, with 7 bases between. The CDR3 DNA reads as TGCAGTGCTGACCAAGCGAACACCGGGGAGCTGTTTTTT. Amino acid sequence: CSADQANTGELFF.

The V and J genes are TRBV7-4 and TRBJ2-3; D might be TRBD1 (6 bases). The CDR3 is 16 residues long. Germline assignment: CDR1 SGHVT and CDR2 SQSDAQ. Trimming removed 5 bases from V and 6 bases from J, with 21 bases in between. The CDR3 spells CASSLNHRASGDTQYF. The CDR3 DNA is TGTGCCAGCAGCCTTAATCACAGGGCCTCCGGGGATACGCAGTATTTT.

This clonotype has at least ten counts. This chain links TRBV7-2 with TRBJ2-1, with TRBD2 matching 13 bases. The CDR3 extends over 15 amino acids. The germline V gene encodes CDR1 SGHTA and CDR2 FQGNSA. V dropped 5 bases and J dropped 9; count of bases not matched to a gene: 7. CDR3 sequence reads: CASSGRTSGRAEQFF. The CDR3 region has the DNA TGTGCCAGCAGCGGCCGGACTAGCGGGAGAGCTGAGCAGTTCTTC.

The chain links TRBV4-3 to TRBJ1-6, with TRBD1 matching 7 bases. V shed 1 base and J 6 bases; nucleotides not matched to a gene: 15. The CDR3 has 19 residues. The V gene's germline CDR1 is LGHNA and CDR2 YSLEER. The CDR3: CASSQVWQGGLLGNSPLHF. In DNA, the CDR3 is TGCGCCAGCAGCCAAGTCTGGCAGGGGGGACTCCTTGGTAATTCACCCCTCCACTTT.

This clonotype was observed a handful of times. This chain links TRBV7-6 with TRBJ2-1; a weak D match, TRBD2 (6 bases). This CDR3 has 20 residues. The ends were cut back, 4 bases at V and 0 bases at J, with 25 bases in the middle. Germline lookup yields CDR1 SGHVS and CDR2 FNYEAQ. The CDR3 DNA reads TGTGCCAGCAGCTCCCTAAGACCCACCCTGGCCGGGGGCTCCTACAATGAGCAGTTCTTC. Amino acid sequence: CASSSLRPTLAGGSYNEQFF.

This clonotype was counted a few times. The J gene is TRBJ1-2, the V gene TRBV11-2, with 12 bases matching TRBD1. The CDR3 covers 15 residues. Trimming removed 6 bases from V and 8 bases from J; junction bases left unmatched: 10. Germline CDR1 and CDR2: SGHAT and FQNNGV. DNA of the CDR3: TGTGCCAGCAGGAGTCCGGGACAGGGGGCGGAAGGCTACACCTTC. It yields the protein CASRSPGQGAEGYTF. The full variable domain, rest sourced from reference TRBV11-2 and TRBJ1-2, is EAGVAQSPRYKIIEKRQSVAFWCNPISGHATLYWYQQILGQGPKLLIQFQNNGVVDDSQLPKDRFSAERLKGVDSTLKIQPAKLEDSAVYLCASRSPGQGAEGYTFGSGTRLTVV.

The V call is TRBV7-9, the J call TRBJ2-7; TRBD1 aligns across 8 bases. CDR1 is SEHNR, CDR2 FQNEAQ, per germline (reference sequence). The CDR3 runs to 15 residues. V lost 5 bases and J lost 2; bases outside the gene matches: 8. CDR3 loop: CASSPADRGPYEQYF. In nucleotides, the CDR3 is TGTGCCAGCAGCCCGGCCGACAGGGGCCCCTACGAGCAGTACTTC.

This chain uses TRBV9 with TRBJ2-1; D may be TRBD1 or TRBD2 (5 bases each). The V gene's germline CDR1 is SGDLS and CDR2 YYNGEE. The CDR3 totals 16 residues. V lost 3 bases, J lost 0 bases, and 13 bases lay in between. Here the CDR3 DNA reads TGTGCCAGCAGCGCCGGGACGCTGAGCTCCTACAATGAGCAGTTCTTC. Translating gives CASSAGTLSSYNEQFF.

This clonotype was observed many times. The chain recombines TRBV7-3 with TRBJ2-7; TRBD2 agrees at 7 bases. Germline-derived CDR1 and CDR2 are SGHTA and FQGTGA. This CDR3 has 15 amino acids. With 1 base clipped from V and 2 bases from J, the junction kept 5 bases outside the gene matches. The chain's CDR3 is CASSLMGGTAYEQYF. CDR3 bases: TGTGCCAGCAGCTTAATGGGAGGGACGGCCTACGAGCAGTACTTC. The full variable domain, in which reference TRBV7-3 and TRBJ2-7 provide the parts outside the CDR3, is GAGVSQTPSNKVTEKGKYVELRCDPISGHTALYWYRQSLGQGPEFLIYFQGTGAADDSGLPNDRFFAVRPEGSVSTLKIQRTERGDSAVYLCASSLMGGTAYEQYFGPGTRLTVT.

This clonotype has more than one count but fewer than ten. This rearrangement joins TRBV12-3 or TRBV12-4 to TRBJ2-7, with 9 bases that match TRBD2. The V gene end was trimmed by 4 bases and the J gene end by 4 bases; junction bases not matched to a gene: 5. The CDR3 consists of 14 residues. The CDR3 DNA reads TGTGCCAGCAGTTCCGCGGGGGGGCCTTACGAGCAGTACTTC. It translates to CASSSAGGPYEQYF.